Following are 3 T cell receptor beta chains from one sample sequenced in a study of cytomegalovirus exposure and HLA in healthy donors. The method was immunoSEQ multiplex PCR; TCRdb's version includes in-frame clones alone and lacks a portion of them. The sample holds about 250,000 clones, roughly 87% seen once. Sequencing was done on a sample of PBMCs. The receptors come from a man aged 18 to 30 in good health and CMV-seropositive.

In this sample, this clone turned up a few times. The rearrangement links TRBV15 to TRBJ2-7; D is ambiguous. V was clipped by 3 bases and J by 6 bases, with 9 bases between them. There are 12 residues in the CDR3. Germline CDR1 reads LNHNV; CDR2 reads YYDKDF (reference sequence). This chain's CDR3 is CATSSGASEQYF. The CDR3 DNA reads as TGTGCCACCAGCAGTGGAGCCTCCGAGCAGTACTTC.

V usage is TRBV7-8 and J usage is TRBJ2-2; 8 bases are shared with TRBD1. The CDR3 is 14 amino acids. Per germline, CDR1 SGHVS and CDR2 FQNEAQ. The V segment lost 6 bases and the J segment 5 bases; nucleotides outside the gene matches: 5. This CDR3 reads CASRPDRETGELFF. CDR3 bases: TGTGCCAGCAGGCCGGACAGGGAGACCGGGGAGCTGTTTTTT.

The V and J genes are TRBV29-1 and TRBJ2-7, with 9 bases fitting TRBD1. The CDR3 runs to 13 residues. Unmatched junction bases numbered 7, after V lost 7 bases and J lost 3 bases. Germline lookup yields CDR1 SQVTM and CDR2 ANQGSEA. The CDR3 reads CSASTTGGYEQYF. DNA of the CDR3: TGCAGCGCATCGACGACAGGGGGCTACGAGCAGTACTTC.